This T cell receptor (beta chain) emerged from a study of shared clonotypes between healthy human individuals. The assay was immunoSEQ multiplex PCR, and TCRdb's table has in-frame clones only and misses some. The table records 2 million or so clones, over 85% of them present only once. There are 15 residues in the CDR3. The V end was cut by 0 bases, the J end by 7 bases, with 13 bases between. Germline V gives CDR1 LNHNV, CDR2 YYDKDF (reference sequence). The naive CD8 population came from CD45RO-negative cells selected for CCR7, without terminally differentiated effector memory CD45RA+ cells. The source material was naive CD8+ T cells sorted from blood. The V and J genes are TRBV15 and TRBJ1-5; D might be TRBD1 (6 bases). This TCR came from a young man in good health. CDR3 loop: CATSRDDQGFQPQHF. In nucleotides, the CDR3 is TGTGCCACCAGCAGAGATGATCAGGGGTTCCAGCCCCAGCATTTT.